In this sample, the clone carrying this TCR beta chain turned up many times. The antigen is unknown. CDR1 and CDR2 from the germline V gene are KGHSH and LQKENI. The CDR3 spans 16 residues. With 2 bases clipped from V and 4 bases from J, the junction kept 9 bases outside the gene matches. This entry comes from a study of T cell repertoires in cytomegalovirus infection. About the study: From public TCR beta signatures came an indication of both CMV infection and matching HLA type. Study-wide results and limits: Clonotype analysis showed dominance of the ex vivo response by HLA-C-restricted CMV-specific TCR beta clonotypes. Public TCR beta family frequency separated CMV-and-HLA carriers, including in an independent cohort.

TCRdb itself ran the reads through MiXCR, one entry per CDR3 protein. The table shows some 280,000 distinct CDR3 sequences, with approximately 15% occurring only once. The chain is built from TRBV18 and TRBJ2-7, with 9 bases identical to TRBD1. Sequenced sample: PBMCs. This sequence was found in a human donor in good health (CMV status not recorded). Some clones in this sample may be carry-over from other donors' samples. The CDR3 reads CASSPIPGTGPYEQYF. The CDR3 DNA reads TGTGCCAGCTCACCAATTCCCGGGACAGGGCCGTACGAGCAGTACTTC.